The clone carrying this T cell receptor (beta chain) came up a few times. Researchers prepared the TCRbeta library using unique molecular identifiers, the study reports. MiXCR, applied by TCRdb to the PCR reads, yields one record per CDR3 protein. In the table there are about 540,000 distinct CDR3 sequences, around 16% of which are singletons. The sample is drawn from a study of T-cell reconstitution after alpha-beta-depleted transplantation in children. This CDR3 comprises 15 residues. V was pared by 5 bases and J by 1 base, with 14 bases between. CDR1 is ENHRY and CDR2 is SYGVKD in the germline V gene.

This receptor was identified in a human donor who donated a stem cell graft to a child with acute lymphoblastic leukemia. The V gene is TRBV10-3, the J gene TRBJ1-1; no definite D call. The material was PBMCs from the stem cell graft donor, obtained from the stem cell graft. The CDR3 is CAISKLNNPNTEAFF. The CDR3 nucleotides read TGTGCCATCAGTAAGCTAAACAATCCGAACACTGAAGCTTTCTTT.